The sequence of this T cell receptor beta chain was determined in a study of control samples from healthy donors and cancer patients. The assay was immunoSEQ multiplex PCR, and TCRdb's table has in-frame clones only and misses some. The sample records tens of thousands of clones, about four fifths being singletons. V lost 5 bases to trimming and J lost 2 bases, with 20 bases between them. This CDR3 contains 17 residues. CDR1 and CDR2 (germline): MNHEY, SMNVEV (reference sequence). The source of this sequence is a woman aged 55-69 years in good health. Sequenced input: blood. V gene TRBV27 combines with J gene TRBJ2-3; D might be TRBD1 (7 bases). The CDR3 sequence is CASSPDPRRGPTDTQYF. Written as DNA, the CDR3 is TGTGCCAGCAGTCCCGACCCCCGGAGGGGGCCCACAGATACGCAGTATTTT.